One and the same sample provided the 10 T cell receptor beta chains below, sequenced in a study of blood T cell repertoires in COVID-19. Some clones are missing from TCRdb's copy, which holds only in-frame ones; the method was immunoSEQ multiplex PCR. The sample lists about 61,000 clones, roughly 86% occurring once. The specimen sequenced was peripheral blood. These receptors came from a woman aged 45-59 years with active or convalescent COVID-19.

The CDR3 DNA reads as TGTGCCAGCAGTTTACAGGGTCGGAACACCGGGGAGCTGTTTTTT. It specifies CASSLQGRNTGELFF. The chain joins TRBV27 to TRBJ2-2; tentative D call: TRBD1 (5 bases). With 2 bases removed from V and 1 base from J, the gap between germline ends came to 8 bases. This CDR3 is 15 amino acids long. The germline V gene has CDR1 MNHEY and CDR2 SMNVEV (reference sequence).

The V gene is TRBV28, the J gene TRBJ2-7; D unclear. Germline V gene lookup returns CDR1 MDHEN and CDR2 SYDVKM. Trimming left V 7 bases short and J 2 bases short, with 18 bases between. This CDR3 has 15 residues. The CDR3 bases are TGTGCCAGCACCTTCGACCGGAGTTTTACCTACGAGCAGTACTTC. As protein: CASTFDRSFTYEQYF. The full variable domain, its missing parts supplied by reference TRBV28 and TRBJ2-7, is DVKVTQSSRYLVKRTGEKVFLECVQDMDHENMFWYRQDPGLGLRLIYFSYDVKMKEKGDIPEGYSVSREKKERFSLILESASTNQTSMYLCASTFDRSFTYEQYFGPGTRLTVT.

This sequence joins TRBV19 and TRBJ2-6, with 9 bases identical to TRBD1. This CDR3 contains 15 residues. The V segment lost 5 bases and the J segment 2 bases; nucleotides outside the gene matches: 1. The germline CDR1 and CDR2 sequences are LNHDA and SQIVND (reference sequence). CDR3 protein: CASSGDRAGANVLTF. The DNA of the CDR3 is TGTGCCAGTAGTGGGGACAGGGCTGGGGCCAACGTCCTGACTTTC.

Only a few counts were recorded for this clone. The J gene is TRBJ1-5, the V gene TRBV28; D gene uncertain. The CDR3 contains 15 residues. Trimming took 3 bases from V and 0 from J, leaving 9 bases between them. Germline V gives CDR1 MDHEN, CDR2 SYDVKM. The DNA for the CDR3 is TGTGCCAGCAGTTTCGAGCGGTATAGCAATCAGCCCCAGCATTTT. This sequence encodes CASSFERYSNQPQHF.

The chain uses TRBV7-9 and TRBJ2-1; TRBD2 matches 13 bases. This CDR3 spans 15 amino acids. V lost 8 bases to trimming and J lost 5 bases; unmatched junction nucleotides: 6. The germline V gene has CDR1 SEHNR and CDR2 FQNEAQ (reference sequence). The CDR3 coding sequence is TGTGCCAGCCTAGTGGGACTAGCGGGAAACAATGAGCAGTTCTTC. This sequence encodes CASLVGLAGNNEQFF.

This clone was observed a single time. The gene calls are TRBV7-8 and TRBJ2-7; D is unclear. The CDR3 runs to 13 residues. V gave up 0 bases and J gave up 0 bases, with 3 bases separating them. Germline CDR1 is SGHVS and CDR2 is FQNEAQ. The CDR3 DNA reads as TGTGCCAGCAGCTTAGCGGCCTCCTACGAGCAGTACTTC. Its protein product is CASSLAASYEQYF.

The CDR3 DNA is TGTGCCAGCAGTGAGGTTCAGCGGGCAGGGTATGGCTACACCTTC. This codes for CASSEVQRAGYGYTF. This chain uses TRBV6-1 with TRBJ1-2, with a possible D match to TRBD1 (5 bases). Looked up from germline, CDR1 is MNHNS and CDR2 is SASEGT. V lost 3 bases and J lost 5, with 16 bases in between. This CDR3 is built from 15 residues.

This chain connects TRBV30 to TRBJ1-1, with 7 bases matching TRBD1. Germline values: CDR1 GTSNPN, CDR2 SVGIG (reference sequence). The CDR3 contains 15 residues. Trimming cost V 0 bases and J 3 bases; bases outside gene matches: 7. This chain's CDR3 is CAWSVGGAGDTEAFF. The CDR3 bases are TGTGCCTGGAGTGTAGGGGGCGCAGGGGACACTGAAGCTTTCTTT.

The V gene is TRBV7-3, the J gene TRBJ2-3; the D gene is possibly TRBD2 (6 bases). V dropped 0 bases and J dropped 2 bases, with 9 bases sitting between them. The germline CDR1 and CDR2 sequences are SGHTA and FQGTGA. CDR3 length: 15 amino acids. The CDR3 loop reads CASSLTGGATDTQYF. The CDR3 DNA follows: TGTGCCAGCAGCTTAACCGGGGGTGCCACAGATACGCAGTATTTT.

The J gene is TRBJ1-2, the V gene TRBV19; possible D gene TRBD1, 6 bases. CDR3 size: 13 residues. V shed 4 bases and J shed 2 bases, with 8 bases lying between them. In germline, CDR1 is LNHDA, CDR2 SQIVND (reference sequence). The CDR3 DNA sequence: TGTGCCAGTAGTAACGACAGGAACTATGGCTACACCTTC. This translates into CASSNDRNYGYTF.